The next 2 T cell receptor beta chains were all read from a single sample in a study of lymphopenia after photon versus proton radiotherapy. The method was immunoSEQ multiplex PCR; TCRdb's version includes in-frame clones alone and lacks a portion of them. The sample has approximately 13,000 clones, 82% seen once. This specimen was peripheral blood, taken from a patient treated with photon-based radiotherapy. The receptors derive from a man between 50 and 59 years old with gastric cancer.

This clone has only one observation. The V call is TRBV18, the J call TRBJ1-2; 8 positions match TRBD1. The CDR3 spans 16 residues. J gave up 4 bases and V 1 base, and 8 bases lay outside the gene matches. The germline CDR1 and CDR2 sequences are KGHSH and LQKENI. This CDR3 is CASSPLLDRDSYGYTF. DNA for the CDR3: TGTGCCAGCTCACCACTTCTGGACAGGGACTCCTATGGCTACACCTTC.

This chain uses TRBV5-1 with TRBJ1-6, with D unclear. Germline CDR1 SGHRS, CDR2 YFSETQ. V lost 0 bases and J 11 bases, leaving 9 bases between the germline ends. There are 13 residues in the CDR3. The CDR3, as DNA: TGCGCCAGCAGCTTGGAAGGCACTCCACCCCTCCACTTT. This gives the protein CASSLEGTPPLHF.